This T cell receptor (beta chain) was profiled in a study of blood T cell repertoires in COVID-19. Turning to the study itself: The United States, Italy and Spain supplied acute and convalescent COVID-19 samples. T cells, B-cell-depleted T cells, or PBMCs provided the cDNA or gDNA that served as material.

This CDR3 comprises 15 residues. V lost 7 bases to trimming and J lost 6 bases; unmatched junction nucleotides: 11. In germline, CDR1 is SQVTM, CDR2 ANQGSEA. Produced via immunoSEQ multiplex PCR; TCRdb's table is partial and in-frame only. The sample lists around 170,000 clones, around 88% seen once, with about 4% in the top ten. The specimen was peripheral blood. The clonotype was recovered from a woman aged 30 to 39 with acute or convalescent COVID-19. V gene TRBV29-1 combines with J gene TRBJ2-3, with 12 bases fitting TRBD2. CDR3 sequence (DNA): TGCAGCGCCCCCCAGACTAGCGGGAGTTGGGATACGCAGTATTTT. Its protein product is CSAPQTSGSWDTQYF.